This T cell receptor (beta chain) was captured by sequencing in a study of T-cell memory formation after mild COVID-19. Using constant-segment primers, 5'RACE produced TCR alpha and TCR beta cDNA libraries carrying sample barcodes and UMIs. MiXCR, run by TCRdb on the 5' RACE reads, gives a single entry per CDR3 protein. This table holds around 300,000 distinct CDR3 sequences, approximately 20% found once. Findings and caveats of the study: Some clones that responded were present in memory (sampled pre-infection), which suggests cross-reactive memory joined.

On this clonotype itself: Its specificity is not known.

Germline loops: CDR1 SGHRS, CDR2 YFSETQ. CDR3 size: 16 residues. Unmatched junction bases numbered 10, after V lost 4 bases and J lost 1 base. Sequences were obtained from PBMCs or a T cell subset sorted from them (not recorded which). This sequence joins TRBV5-1 and TRBJ1-1; the match to TRBD1 covers 7 bases. The clonotype comes from a man younger than 35 who had mild COVID-19 (a few samples of this study predate the infection). Cell type and time point are not known. CDR3 coding DNA: TGCGCCAGCAGCCCAATCCCCGACAGGGAGAACACTGAAGCTTTCTTT. This translates into CASSPIPDRENTEAFF.